This TCR beta chain stems from a study of control samples from healthy donors and cancer patients. The CDR3 length is 15 residues. The V and J ends lost 2 bases and 4 bases respectively, with 15 bases between them. Germline CDR1 and CDR2: SGHNT and YYREEE (reference sequence). The data were produced by immunoSEQ multiplex PCR, yet TCRdb's version contains in-frame clones alone and is incomplete. The repertoire has some 29,000 clones, around 90% of them found once; the top ten carry under 5%. The clonotype was recovered from a female donor with melanoma. V gene TRBV5-4 combines with J gene TRBJ2-5; unclear D gene. The sequencing input was formalin-fixed, paraffin-embedded tissue. The CDR3 bases are TGTGCCAGCAGCTTAAATGGGCCAGCGCCAGAGACCCAGTACTTC. Protein: CASSLNGPAPETQYF.